Presented here are 18 T cell receptor beta chains from one specimen sequenced in a study of blood T cell repertoires in COVID-19. The method was immunoSEQ multiplex PCR; TCRdb's version includes in-frame clones alone and lacks a portion of them. The sample lists approximately 290,000 clones, around 89% seen once, with around 0.8% in the top ten. Sequencing input: peripheral blood. All receptors come from a man aged 30-40 years with acute or convalescent COVID-19.

V gene TRBV4-2 combines with J gene TRBJ2-5; 13 nucleotides match TRBD2. Germline V lookup: CDR1 LGHNA, CDR2 YNFKEQ. The CDR3 is 18 amino acids. J was trimmed by 5 bases and V by 4 bases; bases with no gene match: 13. The CDR3 loop is CASSPSTSGGSGGETQYF. CDR3 nucleotide sequence: TGTGCCAGCAGCCCATCGACTAGCGGGGGGTCCGGCGGGGAGACCCAGTACTTC.

The V and J genes are TRBV28 and TRBJ1-1; 7 nucleotides line up with TRBD1. Germline CDR1 MDHEN, CDR2 SYDVKM. Trimming cost V 7 bases and J 1 base; bases outside gene matches: 6. The CDR3 covers 14 residues. The CDR3 nucleotides read TGTGCCAGCACCCTGACAGGGCAGAACACTGAAGCTTTCTTT. This codes for CASTLTGQNTEAFF.

In regard to this clone: At the DNA level, this CDR3 is encoded by other sequences in the same sample as well. J is TRBJ1-5 and V is TRBV30, with D uncertain. This CDR3 has 13 residues. With 0 bases removed from V and 1 base from J, the gap between germline ends came to 4 bases. In germline, CDR1 is GTSNPN, CDR2 SVGIG (reference sequence). The DNA of the CDR3 is TGTGCCTGGAGTGTCGGGAGCAATCAGCCCCAGCATTTT. Translation: CAWSVGSNQPQHF.

V is TRBV19 and J is TRBJ2-5; a weak D match, TRBD1 (6 bases). Trimming removed 5 bases from V and 4 bases from J, with 14 bases in between. Germline CDR1 and CDR2: LNHDA and SQIVND (reference sequence). The CDR3 has 14 amino acids. CDR3 loop: CASSPRGRGETQYF. The CDR3 DNA sequence: TGTGCCAGTAGTCCCAGGGGTCGAGGAGAGACCCAGTACTTC.

This clone was counted a single time. The gene calls are TRBV18 and TRBJ1-3, with D perhaps matching TRBD1 (6 bases). V lost 6 bases, J lost 5 bases, and 17 bases lay in between. The CDR3 is 15 residues long. CDR1 and CDR2 from the germline V gene are KGHSH and LQKENI. The CDR3 coding sequence is TGTGCCAGCTCTTCCGGGGACACCCATAGAAACACCATATATTTT. Protein: CASSSGDTHRNTIYF.

The V gene is TRBV5-5, the J gene TRBJ2-1; no clear D gene. V lost 1 base and J 9 bases, leaving 11 bases between the germline ends. This CDR3 contains 13 residues. CDR1 and CDR2 (germline): SGHKS, YYEKEE (reference sequence). The CDR3 nucleotides read TGTGCCAGCAGCTTGACCATCCGGGTTGAGCAGTTCTTC. It yields the protein CASSLTIRVEQFF.

The chain recombines TRBV3-1 (or the pseudogene TRBV3-2) with TRBJ2-1; no clear D gene. V dropped 0 bases and J dropped 7 bases, with 10 bases sitting between them. The germline V gene has CDR1 LGHDT and CDR2 YNNKEL (reference sequence). This CDR3 has 14 amino acids. The CDR3 DNA is TGTGCCAGCAGCCAAGACCTGCGTCGGAATGAGCAGTTCTTC. Protein sequence: CASSQDLRRNEQFF.

This chain connects TRBV28 to TRBJ2-7, with D perhaps TRBD2 (5 bases). This CDR3 spans 14 amino acids. V was cut by 6 bases and J by 2 bases, with 14 bases left in between. Germline CDR1 and CDR2: MDHEN and SYDVKM. CDR3 nucleotide sequence: TGTGCCAGCAGGGCAGCGGATCTAACCTACGAGCAGTACTTC. It specifies CASRAADLTYEQYF. Filled out from reference TRBV28 and TRBJ2-7, the complete variable domain reads DVKVTQSSRYLVKRTGEKVFLECVQDMDHENMFWYRQDPGLGLRLIYFSYDVKMKEKGDIPEGYSVSREKKERFSLILESASTNQTSMYLCASRAADLTYEQYFGPGTRLTVT.

This chain links TRBV3-1 (or the pseudogene TRBV3-2) with TRBJ2-4, with 7 bases aligning to TRBD2. V dropped 0 bases and J dropped 6; count of bases not matched to a gene: 2. Germline CDR1 is LGHDT and CDR2 is YNNKEL (reference sequence). This CDR3 is built from 14 residues. CDR3 sequence (DNA): TGTGCCAGCAGCCAAGAGGGGGGGGGAAACATTCAGTACTTC. Translation gives CASSQEGGGNIQYF.

The CDR3 reads CASSPRAGGANTEAFF. The CDR3 DNA reads as TGTGCCAGCAGCCCCCGGGCAGGAGGGGCGAACACTGAAGCTTTCTTT. This rearrangement joins TRBV3-1 (or the pseudogene TRBV3-2) to TRBJ1-1; TRBD1 might be the D (5 bases). Germline V lookup: CDR1 LGHDT, CDR2 YNNKEL (reference sequence). The CDR3 spans 16 residues. The V gene lost 4 bases and the J gene lost 1 base, with 16 bases spanning the gap.

The chain links TRBV6-1 to TRBJ1-2; D may be TRBD1 (6 bases). This CDR3 is built from 16 residues. Trimming stripped 0 bases from V and 5 bases from J, with 16 bases between. Germline V CDR1 and CDR2: MNHNS, SASEGT. CDR3 bases: TGTGCCAGCAGTGAAGCGGGGGCCCCGATGCTTTATGGCTACACCTTC. This sequence encodes CASSEAGAPMLYGYTF.

The J gene is TRBJ1-5, the V gene TRBV5-4; possibly TRBD1 for D (6 bases). Germline assignment: CDR1 SGHNT and CDR2 YYREEE (reference sequence). The CDR3 contains 17 residues. Trimming took 1 base from V and 7 from J, leaving 21 bases between them. The CDR3 loop is CASSLRLLGGSFQPQHF. In DNA, the CDR3 is TGTGCCAGCAGCTTGAGGTTATTAGGGGGATCTTTCCAGCCCCAGCATTTT.

This chain links TRBV6-5 with TRBJ1-1; 7 positions match TRBD1. Germline loops: CDR1 MNHEY, CDR2 SVGAGI. CDR3 length: 13 residues. The J segment lost 8 bases and the V segment lost 3 bases, leaving 6 bases of the junction unmatched. In DNA form, the CDR3 reads TGTGCCAGCAGTTATGAAGGGGGCTCGGAAGCTTTCTTT. Its protein is CASSYEGGSEAFF.

Worth noting for this clone: This sample includes further DNA sequences coding for the same CDR3. V and J are TRBV5-1 and TRBJ2-1, with 12 nucleotides matching TRBD2. The trim removed 0 bases at V and 7 bases at J, leaving 2 bases unmatched. CDR1 and CDR2 (germline): SGHRS, YFSETQ. CDR3 size: 15 residues. CDR3 nucleotides: TGCGCCAGCAGCTTGGGACTAGCGGGAGTTAATGAGCAGTTCTTC. Its protein is CASSLGLAGVNEQFF.

This clone was recorded only once. V gene TRBV19 combines with J gene TRBJ2-2, with D perhaps TRBD2 (7 bases). Trimming removed 7 bases at V and 7 bases at J, with 19 bases between. The CDR3 length is 15 residues. Germline values: CDR1 LNHDA, CDR2 SQIVND (reference sequence). In nucleotides, the CDR3 is TGTGCCAGTACCTATCCCGGGGGGCGAAGCGGGGAGCTGTTTTTT. Its translation is CASTYPGGRSGELFF.

The CDR3 reads CASSSGVSDTQYF. The CDR3, as DNA: TGTGCCAGCAGTTCCGGGGTGTCGGATACGCAGTATTTT. V and J are TRBV7-3 and TRBJ2-3; tentatively, D is TRBD2 (5 bases). The V gene lost 6 bases and the J gene lost 6 bases, with 13 bases spanning the gap. The CDR3 is made up of 13 amino acids. Germline V gene lookup returns CDR1 SGHTA and CDR2 FQGTGA.

The V and J genes are TRBV9 and TRBJ2-5; 10 nucleotides agree with TRBD2. Germline-derived CDR1 and CDR2 are SGDLS and YYNGEE. This CDR3 has 15 residues. J lost 3 bases, V lost 0 bases, and 2 bases had no gene match. CDR3 coding DNA: TGTGCCAGCAGCGTAGGGAGCGGGAGGGAAGAGACCCAGTACTTC. Amino acid sequence: CASSVGSGREETQYF.

The chain joins TRBV7-9 to TRBJ1-5; D is possibly TRBD1 (6 bases). Germline V gene lookup returns CDR1 SEHNR and CDR2 FQNEAQ (reference sequence). The CDR3 length is 14 residues. The V end lost 6 bases, the J end lost 6 bases, and 15 bases lay between the germline ends. The CDR3 spells CASSRGGGGQPQHF. The CDR3 DNA reads as TGTGCCAGCAGTCGCGGGGGCGGGGGTCAGCCCCAGCATTTT.